These 15 T cell receptor beta chains were sequenced from one sample in a study of blood T cell repertoires in COVID-19. Assay: immunoSEQ multiplex PCR; the TCRdb copy retains only in-frame clones and omits some. The table has about 13,000 clones, under 80% seen once. Sequencing was carried out using peripheral blood. The receptors shown here come from a woman of 80 years or more with acute or convalescent COVID-19.

This clone has just a few counts. This chain joins TRBV10-3 and TRBJ2-3, with D unclear. This CDR3 contains 12 residues. Trimming took 0 bases from V and 6 from J, leaving 4 bases between them. CDR1 ENHRY and CDR2 SYGVKD come from the germline V gene. As DNA, the CDR3 is TGTGCCATCAGTGAGTCGAGGGATACGCAGTATTTT. It encodes CAISESRDTQYF.

Remarks on this clone: An end of the junction differs from the germline gene, which may be a read error. The chain couples TRBV6-5 to TRBJ2-2; D might be TRBD1 (5 bases). The CDR3 runs 14 residues. Germline values: CDR1 MNHEY, CDR2 SVGAGI. The chain's CDR3 is CASRAPGNAGELFF. CDR3 bases: TGTGCCAGCAGAGCACCAGGGAACGCCGGGGAGCTGTTTTTT.

The genes are TRBV5-1 and TRBJ2-7; no clear D gene. CDR3 length: 13 amino acids. Germline assignment: CDR1 SGHRS and CDR2 YFSETQ. Trimming cost V 0 bases and J 2 bases, with 6 bases left between them. CDR3 in DNA: TGCGCCAGCAGCTTGGACCTACCCTACGAGCAGTACTTC. Translated: CASSLDLPYEQYF.

The CDR3 bases are TGTGCCAGCAGTCCGGGGACAGGGGGCGGTAGCACTGAAGCTTTCTTT. Its translation: CASSPGTGGGSTEAFF. V is TRBV28 and J is TRBJ1-1; 12 bases align to TRBD1. This CDR3 contains 16 residues. The trim removed 5 bases at V and 4 bases at J, leaving 8 bases unmatched. CDR1 MDHEN and CDR2 SYDVKM come from the germline V gene.

This chain uses TRBV5-1 with TRBJ2-5, with D hard to call. Per germline, CDR1 SGHRS and CDR2 YFSETQ. The CDR3 spans 15 residues. Trimming removed 0 bases from V and 4 bases from J, with 13 bases in between. CDR3 region: CASSLGARHPETQYF. The CDR3 DNA follows: TGCGCCAGCAGCTTGGGGGCACGGCATCCAGAGACCCAGTACTTC.

The chain couples TRBV7-8 to TRBJ2-1; possibly TRBD2 for D (7 bases). This CDR3 contains 15 residues. Germline CDR1 and CDR2: SGHVS and FQNEAQ. Trimming took off 7 bases at V and 4 bases at J, with 17 bases between the two ends. CDR3 bases: TGTGCCAGCAACAGAGGGGGGGGGATGTACAATGAGCAGTTCTTC. Residues: CASNRGGGMYNEQFF.

The CDR3 DNA sequence: TGTGCCAGCACCCCCGGACACAACTACGAGCAGTACTTC. Encoded protein: CASTPGHNYEQYF. This sequence joins TRBV6-2 or TRBV6-3 and TRBJ2-7; TRBD1 might be the D (5 bases). Trimming shortened V by 7 bases and J by 3 bases, and 13 bases separated the two germline ends. The V gene's germline CDR1 is MNHEY and CDR2 SVGEGT. The CDR3 consists of 13 residues.

The gene calls are TRBV24-1 and TRBJ1-1; 8 bases match TRBD1. V shed 9 bases and J 5 bases; nucleotides not matched to a gene: 7. The CDR3 is made up of 13 amino acids. Germline V gene sequence: CDR1 KGHDR, CDR2 SFDVKD. In nucleotides, the CDR3 is TGTGCCACCGTGGACAGGGTAGGAACTGAAGCTTTCTTT. This translates into CATVDRVGTEAFF.

By share, this clone counts as large. The CDR3 DNA sequence: TGTGCCAGCACTCTGGACTACCAAGAGACCCAGTACTTC. Its protein is CASTLDYQETQYF. This chain links TRBV2 with TRBJ2-5, with D possibly TRBD2 on 5 matching bases. With 7 bases removed from V and 0 bases from J, the gap between germline ends came to 9 bases. CDR1 and CDR2 from the germline V gene are SNHLY and FYNNEI. This CDR3 contains 13 residues.

The V and J genes are TRBV9 and TRBJ1-1; 8 bases are shared with TRBD1. This CDR3 spans 14 amino acids. Germline V lookup: CDR1 SGDLS, CDR2 YYNGEE. Losses at the gene ends were 3 bases for V and 3 bases for J; bases not matched to a gene: 4. The DNA for the CDR3 is TGTGCCAGCAGCGCACTGGACAGGGACACTGAAGCTTTCTTT. Encoded protein: CASSALDRDTEAFF.

The chain joins TRBV9 to TRBJ2-1; 7 nucleotides line up with TRBD2. V dropped 0 bases and J dropped 3; count of bases not matched to a gene: 6. CDR3 length: 16 amino acids. CDR1 and CDR2 (germline): SGDLS, YYNGEE. CDR3 DNA: TGTGCCAGCAGCGTAGCTTCAGCGGGGTTCTACAATGAGCAGTTCTTC. The encoded protein is CASSVASAGFYNEQFF.

V gene TRBV24-1 combines with J gene TRBJ2-4, with 8 bases fitting TRBD1. CDR3 length: 16 amino acids. Germline CDR1 KGHDR, CDR2 SFDVKD. With V trimmed by 3 bases and J by 3 bases, 6 bases remained unmatched. The CDR3 coding sequence is TGTGCCACCAGTGATGATGGACAGGGCGGCAAAAACATTCAGTACTTC. Protein: CATSDDGQGGKNIQYF.

This sequence joins TRBV9 and TRBJ2-1; D gene unclear. Germline V gene sequence: CDR1 SGDLS, CDR2 YYNGEE. V was clipped by 0 bases and J by 5 bases, with 9 bases between them. The CDR3 is 14 residues long. CDR3: CASSVDILNNEQFF. The CDR3 bases are TGTGCCAGCAGCGTAGATATCTTAAACAATGAGCAGTTCTTC.

This chain connects TRBV19 to TRBJ2-1; possibly TRBD1 for D (6 bases). Germline CDR1 reads LNHDA; CDR2 reads SQIVND (reference sequence). Trimming cost V 5 bases and J 6 bases, with 14 bases left between them. The CDR3 covers 14 residues. CDR3 nucleotide sequence: TGTGCCAGTAGTGCCTTAGTGGGGGCCAATGAGCAGTTCTTC. It encodes CASSALVGANEQFF.

V gene TRBV29-1 combines with J gene TRBJ2-5, with unresolved D. The ends were cut back, 7 bases at V and 5 bases at J, with 11 bases in the middle. This CDR3 comprises 11 residues. Germline V CDR1 and CDR2: SQVTM, ANQGSEA. The CDR3 region is CSGRWRETQYF. The CDR3 DNA reads TGCAGCGGAAGGTGGCGGGAGACCCAGTACTTC.